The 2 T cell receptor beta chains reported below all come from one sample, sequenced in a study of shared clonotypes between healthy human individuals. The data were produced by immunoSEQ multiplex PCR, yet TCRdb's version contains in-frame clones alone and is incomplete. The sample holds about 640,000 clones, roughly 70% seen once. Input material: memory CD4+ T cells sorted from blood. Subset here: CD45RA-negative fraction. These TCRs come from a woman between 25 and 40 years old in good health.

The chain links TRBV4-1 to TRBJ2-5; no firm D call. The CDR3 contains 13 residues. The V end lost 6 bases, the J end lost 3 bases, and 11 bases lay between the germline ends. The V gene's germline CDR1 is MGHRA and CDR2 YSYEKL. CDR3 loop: CASRKGPEETQYF. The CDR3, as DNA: TGCGCCAGCAGGAAGGGTCCGGAAGAGACCCAGTACTTC.

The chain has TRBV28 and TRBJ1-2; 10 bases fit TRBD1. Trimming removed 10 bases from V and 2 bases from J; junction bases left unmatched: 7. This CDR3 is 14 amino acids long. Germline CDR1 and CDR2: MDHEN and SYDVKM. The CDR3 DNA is TGTGCCACCAGATGGGGACAGGGGAACTATGGCTACACCTTC. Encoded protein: CATRWGQGNYGYTF.